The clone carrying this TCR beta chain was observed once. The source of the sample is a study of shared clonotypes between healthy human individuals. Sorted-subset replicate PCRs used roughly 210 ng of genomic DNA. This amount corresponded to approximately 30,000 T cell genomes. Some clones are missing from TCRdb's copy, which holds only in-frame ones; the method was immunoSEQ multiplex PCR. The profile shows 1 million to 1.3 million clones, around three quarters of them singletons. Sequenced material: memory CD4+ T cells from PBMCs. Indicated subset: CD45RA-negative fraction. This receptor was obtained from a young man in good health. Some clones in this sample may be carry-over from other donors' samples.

CDR3 nucleotides: TGTGCCAGCAGCGCCGCCCAGGGAGGAGGCTACACCTTC. Translating it yields CASSAAQGGGYTF. The chain joins TRBV28 to TRBJ1-2, with D possibly matching TRBD1 (5 bases). Trimming left V 6 bases short and J 8 bases short, with 16 bases between. The CDR3 contains 13 residues. Per the germline V gene, CDR1 is MDHEN and CDR2 is SYDVKM.